The rows below give T cell receptor beta chains drawn from one sample of a study of metastatic and nonmetastatic thyroid tumors. TCRdb called clones again from the PCR reads with MiXCR. The table shows 15,000 to 20,000 clones, with about 25% occurring only once. The sample taken for sequencing was adjacent normal tissue. Source of these receptors: a female donor with papillary thyroid cancer or a benign thyroid nodule (not recorded which). Some clones in this sample may be carry-over from other donors' samples. CDR3s include the opening cysteine and the closing phenylalanine or tryptophan. The D gene is left open where the match is weak. For some rows the clone size is stated as once, few or many, or as a class when expanded; others skip it.

D gene,clone size,V gene,J gene,CDR3 DNA,CDR3 protein
-,-,TRBV20-1,TRBJ2-1,TGCAGTGCTGGGGCATTCTACCGACTGGGGGCGGTGAATGAGCAGTTCTTC,CSAGAFYRLGAVNEQFF
-,medium-sized,TRBV6-1,TRBJ2-7,TGTGCCAGCAGTTTAGTGGCTGGCGACGAGCAGTACTTC,CASSLVAGDEQYF
TRBD1,-,TRBV5-1,TRBJ1-3,TGCGCCAGCAGCCAATACGGGACAGGCTTCTCTGGAAACACCATATATTTT,CASSQYGTGFSGNTIYF
-,-,TRBV12-3/TRBV12-4,TRBJ2-7,TGTGCCAGCAGTTTGGTAGCCAGCCGTTCTGATTCGGGGCCCCGATACGAGCAGTACTTC,CASSLVASRSDSGPRYEQYF
TRBD2,-,TRBV4-2,TRBJ2-5,TGTGCCAGCAGCCAACGGGGGACTAGCGGGACGCATCTACCCCAGGAGACCCAGTACTTC,CASSQRGTSGTHLPQETQYF
-,few,TRBV6-2/TRBV6-3,TRBJ2-7,TGTGCCAGCACCCCCCTAGCGCAATCCTACGAGCAGTACTTC,CASTPLAQSYEQYF
-,-,TRBV6-8,TRBJ2-1,TGCGCCAGCATCCGGGGGACCTACAATGAGCAGTTCTTC,CASIRGTYNEQFF
TRBD2,-,TRBV29-1,TRBJ2-5,TGCAGCGTTGAAGATCGGGGGGTAAGACAGACCCAGTACTTC,CSVEDRGVRQTQYF
-,few,TRBV19,TRBJ2-2,TGTGCCAGTACGACGTTTAGTGGGGAGCTGTTTTTT,CASTTFSGELFF
-,-,TRBV7-9,TRBJ1-1,TGTGCCAGCAGCTTACCCGGGGGGTCGGACACTGAAGCTTTCTTT,CASSLPGGSDTEAFF
-,few,TRBV6-1,TRBJ2-2,TGTGCCAGTTTTAGAGGGGGCACCGGGGAGCTGTTTTTT,CASFRGGTGELFF
-,few,TRBV11-2,TRBJ2-7,TGTGCCAGCAGCCGACGCGGGACTCAATCAGAGCAGTACTTC,CASSRRGTQSEQYF
TRBD2,few,TRBV28,TRBJ2-7,TGTGCCAGCAGTCGCTTCGGCGGGAGCTACGAGCAGTACTTC,CASSRFGGSYEQYF
-,-,TRBV19,TRBJ2-1,TGTGCCAGTAGTAGTCTATCCTACAATGAGCAGTTCTTC,CASSSLSYNEQFF
-,few,TRBV6-1,TRBJ1-1,TGTGCCAGCAGTGAATGGTACTCAGGGTGGACTGAAGCTTTCTTT,CASSEWYSGWTEAFF
-,medium-sized,TRBV27,TRBJ1-2,TGTGCCAGCAGTTTCTTTGGAGGGGCGGAAGACGCCTATGGCTACACCTTC,CASSFFGGAEDAYGYTF
-,-,TRBV11-2,TRBJ1-5,TGTGCCAGCAGCTCCCAAAATCAGCCCCAGCATTTT,CASSSQNQPQHF
-,-,TRBV6-1,TRBJ2-5,TGTGCCAGCAGTGAAGGGTTTGGAGAGACCCAGTACTTC,CASSEGFGETQYF
-,-,TRBV2,TRBJ2-5,TGTGCCAGCAGTGAAGCGGACAGTACCTTCCAAGAGACCCAGTACTTC,CASSEADSTFQETQYF
-,-,TRBV6-1,TRBJ1-5,TGTGCCAGCAGACCATACCTTGATGGGCATAGCAATCAGCCCCAGCATTTT,CASRPYLDGHSNQPQHF
-,few,TRBV7-8,TRBJ2-7,TGTGCCAGCAGCTTAGTCGAAGGAGTCTACGAGCAGTACTTC,CASSLVEGVYEQYF
-,medium-sized,TRBV27,TRBJ2-2,TGTGCCAGCAGAAAAGGAGGGAATGGTCCCGGGGAGCTGTTTTTT,CASRKGGNGPGELFF
-,medium-sized,TRBV20-1,TRBJ1-5,TGCAGTGCTGGGAATTGGGATCAGCCCCAGCATTTT,CSAGNWDQPQHF
TRBD1,few,TRBV28,TRBJ1-1,TGTGCCAGCAGTTTATTCGGACAGGGAAGAAACACTGAAGCTTTCTTT,CASSLFGQGRNTEAFF
-,medium-sized,TRBV6-1,TRBJ1-2,TGTGCCAGCACTGGACGGTCGGGGAACTATGGCTACACCTTC,CASTGRSGNYGYTF
TRBD1,-,TRBV20-1,TRBJ1-3,TGCAGTGCTAGAGAGGGGGGACAGGGATGGGGAAACACCATATATTTT,CSAREGGQGWGNTIYF
-,-,TRBV7-8,TRBJ2-1,TGTGCCAGCAGCCGCCAAATAGACGAGCAGTTCTTC,CASSRQIDEQFF
-,-,TRBV11-3,TRBJ2-5,TGTGCCAGCAGCCACTCCGGAGGGGAGACCCAGTACTTC,CASSHSGGETQYF
-,few,TRBV20-1,TRBJ2-7,TGCAGTGCTAGAGATGGACAGCTCTACGAGCAGTACTTC,CSARDGQLYEQYF
TRBD1,-,TRBV10-1,TRBJ1-6,TGCGCCATGAACCGGGACAGGGGGCCTATACTCTTCTATAATTCACCCCTCCACTTT,CAMNRDRGPILFYNSPLHF
-,few,TRBV5-1,TRBJ1-1,TGCGCCAGCAGCTCCGCGGGACTTAACACTGAAGCTTTCTTT,CASSSAGLNTEAFF
-,many,TRBV6-1,TRBJ2-1,TGTGCCAGCAGACCCGCCCAGGGCTGGCAGTTCTTC,CASRPAQGWQFF
TRBD2,-,TRBV12-3/TRBV12-4,TRBJ2-1,TGTGCCAGCAGTGGGAGCGGGAGTGCCTACAATGAGCAGTTCTTC,CASSGSGSAYNEQFF
-,few,TRBV7-9,TRBJ1-3,TGTGCCAGCAGCTTAACCGGTCAAGGAAACACCATATATTTT,CASSLTGQGNTIYF
-,-,TRBV20-1,TRBJ2-1,TGCAGTGCTAGATTGTGGGTGAGGGAAAAGGGGCTTAATGAGCAGTTCTTC,CSARLWVREKGLNEQFF
-,once,TRBV5-1,TRBJ2-1,TGCGCCAGCAGCTTCGAACAGGTATCCTACAATGAGCAGTTCTTC,CASSFEQVSYNEQFF
TRBD2,medium-sized,TRBV24-1,TRBJ2-1,TGTGCCACCAGTGATTTTGGGCTAGCGGGAATGGATGAGCAGTTCTTC,CATSDFGLAGMDEQFF
-,few,TRBV12-3/TRBV12-4,TRBJ1-1,TGTGCCAGCAGTTTTTATGGCAGCGGACAAGGAGCTTTCTTT,CASSFYGSGQGAFF
-,many,TRBV6-1,TRBJ1-1,TGTGCCAGCAGGCCCACCTCACGTGGAGGACCTGCCGTTGAAGCTTTCTTT,CASRPTSRGGPAVEAFF
-,few,TRBV24-1,TRBJ1-2,TGTGCCACCAGTGCCGGGGGGTTCTATGGCTACACCTTC,CATSAGGFYGYTF
-,-,TRBV19,TRBJ1-1,TGTGCCAGTAGTAGGGACTGGAACACTGAAGCTTTCTTT,CASSRDWNTEAFF
TRBD1,-,TRBV20-1,TRBJ1-2,TGCAGTGCTAATCGTGCCGGGACAGTGTATGGCTACACCTTC,CSANRAGTVYGYTF
-,-,TRBV28,TRBJ1-1,TGTGCCAGCAGTTTTCTCTTGCAGGGACGGGGGACCAACACTGAAGCTTTCTTC,CASSFLLQGRGTNTEAFF
-,few,TRBV10-2,TRBJ1-2,TGCGCCAGCAGTGAATCATTACTCGGGAACTATGGCTACACCTTC,CASSESLLGNYGYTF
-,many,TRBV12-3/TRBV12-4,TRBJ2-7,TGTGCCAGCAGTTTCAGCGGGACAGGGAAACTAGCGGGATTCTCCTACGAGCAGTACTTC,CASSFSGTGKLAGFSYEQYF
-,many,TRBV4-2,TRBJ1-3,TGTGCCAGCAGCCAAGATGCCCGAAACACCATATATTTT,CASSQDARNTIYF
-,-,TRBV6-5,TRBJ1-2,TGTGCCAGCAGTTACTCAGGGGTGGAGGGCTACACCTTC,CASSYSGVEGYTF
-,-,TRBV7-9,TRBJ1-2,TGTGCCAGCAGCTTAGCCGGTATGGGGGGCTACACCTTC,CASSLAGMGGYTF
TRBD2,many,TRBV7-2,TRBJ2-3,TGTGCCAGCAGCGAGCGGGAGGGTCCAGATACGCAGTATTTT,CASSEREGPDTQYF
-,-,TRBV19,TRBJ1-1,TGTGCCAGTAGTTGGGAGGGAAATCGGTGGGTCACTGAAGCTTTCTTT,CASSWEGNRWVTEAFF